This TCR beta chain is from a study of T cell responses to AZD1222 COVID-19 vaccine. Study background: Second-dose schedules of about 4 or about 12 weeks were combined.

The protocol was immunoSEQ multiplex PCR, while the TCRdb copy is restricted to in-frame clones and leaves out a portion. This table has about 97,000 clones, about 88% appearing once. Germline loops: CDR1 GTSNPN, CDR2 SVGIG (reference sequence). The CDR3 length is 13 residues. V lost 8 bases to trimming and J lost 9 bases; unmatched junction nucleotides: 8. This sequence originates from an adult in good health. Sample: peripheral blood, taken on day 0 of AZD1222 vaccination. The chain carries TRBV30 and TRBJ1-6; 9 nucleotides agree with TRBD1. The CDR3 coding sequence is TGTGCCGCCGACAGGGGGATGGGTTCACCCCTCCACTTT. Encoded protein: CAADRGMGSPLHF.